This entry lists 5 T cell receptor beta chains sequenced from one sample in a study of naive and memory T cell subsets. Treatment given: skin biopsy from PPD injection site in Mantoux-positive individual. The library had UMIs added by 3' ligation of an oligonucleotide to TCR cDNA. The SP2 primer and nested alpha and beta constant region primers amplified ligated cDNA in four rounds. TCRdb called the UMI-ligation and nested PCR reads again in MiXCR, with one record for every CDR3 protein. This sample yields more than 30,000 distinct CDR3 sequences, of which less than 8.5% are seen a single time; 3% to 3.5% belongs to the top ten. The source was skin, collected from a tuberculin skin test site. These TCRs come from an adult in good health.

This clonotype is medium-sized. This chain joins TRBV7-9 and TRBJ2-3, with 9 bases that match TRBD1. The CDR3 is 17 amino acids. V shed 2 bases, J shed 2 bases, and the junction held 8 bases outside the gene matches. Germline V CDR1 and CDR2: SEHNR, FQNEAQ (reference sequence). The CDR3 reads CASSLTPGTGFTDTQYF. CDR3 nucleotides: TGTGCCAGCAGCTTAACTCCCGGGACAGGGTTCACAGATACGCAGTATTTT.

In this sample, this clonotype turned up many times. This chain uses TRBV11-1 with TRBJ2-5, with D perhaps being TRBD1 or TRBD2 (5 bases each). V shed 5 bases and J shed 4 bases, with 14 bases lying between them. This CDR3 comprises 14 residues. Germline CDR1 reads SGHAT; CDR2 reads FQDESV (reference sequence). The CDR3 DNA follows: TGTGCCAGCAGCGCCCGGGACGCCAGAGAGACCCAGTACTTC. Translation gives CASSARDARETQYF.

This clonotype was found many times. J is TRBJ2-3 and V is TRBV3-1, with D maybe TRBD2 (5 bases). CDR1 and CDR2 (germline): LGHDT, YNNKEL (reference sequence). This CDR3 is built from 15 residues. V was pared by 0 bases and J by 5 bases, with 12 bases between. CDR3 in amino acids: CASSQDPLARDTQYF. The DNA of the CDR3 is TGTGCCAGCAGCCAAGATCCCCTAGCAAGAGATACGCAGTATTTT.

This clonotype was detected many times. The chain employs TRBV5-4 and TRBJ2-7; D perhaps matches TRBD2 (6 bases). V gave up 4 bases and J gave up 3 bases, with 11 bases separating them. The CDR3 has 13 residues. Germline CDR1 SGHNT, CDR2 YYREEE (reference sequence). The CDR3 nucleotides are TGTGCCAGCAGCCCAATCGGGGGCTACGAGCAGTACTTC. Translated, it gives CASSPIGGYEQYF.

In its sample, this clonotype is medium-sized (0.01 to 0.1%). This chain links TRBV18 with TRBJ2-1; D may be TRBD1 or TRBD2 (6 bases each). The CDR3 length is 12 residues. CDR1 and CDR2 (germline): KGHSH, LQKENI. Trimming took off 0 bases at V and 10 bases at J, with 7 bases between the two ends. The DNA of the CDR3 is TGTGCCAGCTCACCACCGGGGGGCGAGCAGTTCTTC. As protein: CASSPPGGEQFF.